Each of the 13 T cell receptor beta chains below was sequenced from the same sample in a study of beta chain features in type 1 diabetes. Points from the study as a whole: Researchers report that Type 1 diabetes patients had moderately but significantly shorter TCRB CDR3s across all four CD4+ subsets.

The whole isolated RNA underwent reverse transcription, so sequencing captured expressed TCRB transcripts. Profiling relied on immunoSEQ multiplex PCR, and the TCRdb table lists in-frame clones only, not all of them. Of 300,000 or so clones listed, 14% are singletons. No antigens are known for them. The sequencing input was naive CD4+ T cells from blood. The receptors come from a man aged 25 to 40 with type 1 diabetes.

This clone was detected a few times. DNA of the CDR3: TGTGCCAGCAGTCGTTCGACTAGCGGCAACCCTTACAATGAGCAGTTCTTC. Protein product: CASSRSTSGNPYNEQFF. The V call is TRBV28, the J call TRBJ2-1; 9 bases are a match to TRBD2. This CDR3 comprises 17 residues. V shed 5 bases and J 4 bases; nucleotides not matched to a gene: 12. The germline V gene has CDR1 MDHEN and CDR2 SYDVKM.

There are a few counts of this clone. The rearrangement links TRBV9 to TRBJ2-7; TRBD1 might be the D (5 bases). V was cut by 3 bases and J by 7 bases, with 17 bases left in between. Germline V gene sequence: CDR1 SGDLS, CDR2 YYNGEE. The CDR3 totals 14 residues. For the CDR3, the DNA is TGTGCCAGCAGCGGCGCTGGGGCCTTGGGAGAGCAGTACTTC. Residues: CASSGAGALGEQYF.

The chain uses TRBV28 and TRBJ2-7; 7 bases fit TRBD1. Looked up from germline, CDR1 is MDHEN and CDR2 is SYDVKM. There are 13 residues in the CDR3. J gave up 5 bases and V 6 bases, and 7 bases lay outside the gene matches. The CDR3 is CASSPLDRDEQYF. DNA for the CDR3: TGTGCCAGCAGCCCCCTAGACAGGGACGAGCAGTACTTC.

In DNA, the CDR3 is TGTGCCAGTCAGTTTCAGGGCCAGATCGCGGATACGCAGTATTTT. Residues: CASQFQGQIADTQYF. The chain has TRBV7-9 and TRBJ2-3; a possible D gene is TRBD1 (5 bases). Trimming removed 9 bases at V and 6 bases at J, with 22 bases between. This CDR3 is built from 15 residues. Per the germline V gene, CDR1 is SEHNR and CDR2 is FQNEAQ (reference sequence). Full variable domain (outside the CDR3, taken from reference TRBV7-9 and TRBJ2-3): DTGVSQNPRHKITKRGQNVTFRCDPISEHNRLYWYRQTLGQGPEFLTYFQNEAQLEKSRLLSDRFSAERPKGSFSTLEIQRTEQGDSAMYLCASQFQGQIADTQYFGPGTRLTVL.

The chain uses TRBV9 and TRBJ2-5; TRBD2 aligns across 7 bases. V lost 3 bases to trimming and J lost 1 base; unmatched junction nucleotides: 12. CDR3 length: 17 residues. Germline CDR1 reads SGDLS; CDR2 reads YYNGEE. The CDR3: CASSERSAGAIQETQYF. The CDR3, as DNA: TGTGCCAGCAGCGAGAGGAGTGCGGGAGCCATCCAAGAGACCCAGTACTTC. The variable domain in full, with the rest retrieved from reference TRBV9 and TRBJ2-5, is DSGVTQTPKHLITATGQRVTLRCSPRSGDLSVYWYQQSLDQGLQFLIQYYNGEERAKGNILERFSAQQFPDLHSELNLSSLELGDSALYFCASSERSAGAIQETQYFGPGTRLLVL.

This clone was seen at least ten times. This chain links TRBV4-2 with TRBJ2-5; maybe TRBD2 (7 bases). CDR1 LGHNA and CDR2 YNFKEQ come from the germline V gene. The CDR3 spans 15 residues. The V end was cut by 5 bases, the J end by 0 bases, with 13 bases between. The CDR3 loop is CASSEGGVDQETQYF. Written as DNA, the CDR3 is TGTGCCAGCAGCGAAGGGGGGGTCGACCAAGAGACCCAGTACTTC.

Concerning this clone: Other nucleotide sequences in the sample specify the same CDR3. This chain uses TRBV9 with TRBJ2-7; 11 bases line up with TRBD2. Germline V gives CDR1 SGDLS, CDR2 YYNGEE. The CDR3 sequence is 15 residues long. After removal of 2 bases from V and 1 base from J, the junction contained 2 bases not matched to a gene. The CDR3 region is CASSVGTSGSYEQYF. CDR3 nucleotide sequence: TGTGCCAGCAGCGTTGGGACTAGCGGTTCCTACGAGCAGTACTTC.

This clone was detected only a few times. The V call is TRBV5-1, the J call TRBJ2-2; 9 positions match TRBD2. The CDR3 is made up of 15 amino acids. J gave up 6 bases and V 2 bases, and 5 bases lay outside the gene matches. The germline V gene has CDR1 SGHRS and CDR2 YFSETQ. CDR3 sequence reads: CASSFGLATAGELFF. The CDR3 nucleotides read TGCGCCAGCAGCTTTGGACTAGCGACCGCCGGGGAGCTGTTTTTT. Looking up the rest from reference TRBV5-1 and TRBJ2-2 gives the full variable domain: KAGVTQTPRYLIKTRGQQVTLSCSPISGHRSVSWYQQTPGQGLQFLFEYFSETQRNKGNFPGRFSGRQFSNSRSEMNVSTLELGDSALYLCASSFGLATAGELFFGEGSRLTVL.

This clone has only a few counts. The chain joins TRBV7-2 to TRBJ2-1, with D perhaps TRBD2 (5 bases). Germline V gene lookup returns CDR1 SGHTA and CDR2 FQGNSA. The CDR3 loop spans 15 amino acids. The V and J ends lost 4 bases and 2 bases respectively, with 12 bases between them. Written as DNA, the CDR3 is TGTGCCAGCAGCTCCGGACTCCCGGCCTACAATGAGCAGTTCTTC. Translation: CASSSGLPAYNEQFF. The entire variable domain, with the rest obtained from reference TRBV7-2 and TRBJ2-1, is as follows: GAGVSQSPSNKVTEKGKDVELRCDPISGHTALYWYRQSLGQGLEFLIYFQGNSAPDKSGLPSDRFSAERTGGSVSTLTIQRTQQEDSAVYLCASSSGLPAYNEQFFGPGTRLTVL.

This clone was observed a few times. CDR3: CASSLEISGRSEEQYF. DNA of the CDR3: TGTGCCAGCAGCTTAGAGATTAGCGGGAGGTCGGAGGAGCAGTACTTC. The rearrangement uses TRBV7-9 and TRBJ2-7; TRBD2 matches 10 bases. The germline V gene encodes CDR1 SEHNR and CDR2 FQNEAQ (reference sequence). The CDR3 consists of 16 residues. V shed 1 base and J 7 bases; nucleotides not matched to a gene: 10. The entire variable domain, with the rest obtained from reference TRBV7-9 and TRBJ2-7, is as follows: DTGVSQNPRHKITKRGQNVTFRCDPISEHNRLYWYRQTLGQGPEFLTYFQNEAQLEKSRLLSDRFSAERPKGSFSTLEIQRTEQGDSAMYLCASSLEISGRSEEQYFGPGTRLTVT.

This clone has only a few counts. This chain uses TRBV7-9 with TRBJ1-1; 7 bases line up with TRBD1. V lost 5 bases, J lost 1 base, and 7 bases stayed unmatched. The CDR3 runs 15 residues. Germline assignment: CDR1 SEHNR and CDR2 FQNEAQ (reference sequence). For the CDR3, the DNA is TGTGCCAGCAGCCCAGGGACAGCCCAGAACACTGAAGCTTTCTTT. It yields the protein CASSPGTAQNTEAFF.

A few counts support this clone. The CDR3 region has the DNA TGTGCCACCAGCAGAGATCGCGGCGGGAGCTCCTACAATGAGCAGTTCTTC. This sequence encodes CATSRDRGGSSYNEQFF. The chain employs TRBV15 and TRBJ2-1, with TRBD2 identical over 7 bases. The CDR3 has 17 amino acids. V dropped 0 bases and J dropped 0; count of bases not matched to a gene: 5. CDR1 is LNHNV, CDR2 YYDKDF, per germline (reference sequence).

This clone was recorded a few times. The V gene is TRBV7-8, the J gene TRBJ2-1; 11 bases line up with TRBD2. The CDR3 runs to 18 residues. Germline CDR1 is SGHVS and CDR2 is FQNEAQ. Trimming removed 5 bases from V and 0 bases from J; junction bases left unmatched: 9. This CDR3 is CASSTGLADILSYNEQFF. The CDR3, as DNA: TGTGCCAGCAGCACGGGACTAGCGGACATCCTCTCCTACAATGAGCAGTTCTTC.